This paragraph reports one TCR beta chain. No antigen is known for it. Within one base of it there is no much larger clone, and no base qualities were kept. This record belongs to a study of lymphopenia after photon versus proton radiotherapy (dated by TCRdb to between 2018 and 2021). In the study overall: The study compared the immunological effects of photon versus proton radiation therapy in patients with gastrointestinal tumors who developed high-grade lymphopenia. The cohort included 20 or so patients with gastrointestinal tumors who developed lymphopenia after receiving either photon or proton therapy. The goal of the study was to characterize the differences between the two radiation modalities in how they affect the immune system. Results and caveats for the whole study, not just this receptor: After the lymphocyte count nadir, photon-treated repertoires showed oligoclonal expansion, especially of CD8+ Temra cells, which drove the drop in diversity. Proton-treated patients stayed relatively stable during treatment, while photon-treated patients lost naive T cells and TCR diversity and gained effector/memory populations. Among patients across the cohort who died, overall survival time showed an inverse correlation with a larger post-nadir drop in TCR diversity. The authors looked at the survival association only in patients who died, and they framed better survival with proton therapy as a possibility rather than a demonstrated result.

CDR1 and CDR2 (SGHVS, FQNEAQ) derive from the germline V gene. V drops 3 bases and J drops 3 bases, leaving 18 bases in between. The CDR3 sequence holds 17 residues, the cysteine and phenylalanine included. Kept here is only the CDR3 DNA, which spans 51 bases and is read in frame from base 1. Receptors were amplified or captured by the immunoSEQ multiplex PCR assay. Alongside multiparametric flow cytometry, deep sequencing of rearranged TCR beta loci was used to profile the T cell repertoires. What TCRdb holds here is the immuneACCESS table cut down to in-frame rearrangements. Part of the clones is not present; checked against another copy, under half of the missing clones reflect an unresolved V gene, and the others are unexplained. The sample includes 50,000 or so clones, with roughly nine tenths observed a single time. In total, the top ten clones hold over 15% of the sample.

The V and J genes are TRBV7-8 and TRBJ2-4; the D gene could be TRBD1 or TRBD2, each one agreeing over 6 bases. The receptor's source is a woman between 35 and 50 years old with cholangiocarcinoma. The sample was peripheral blood, taken from a patient treated with photon-based radiotherapy. The DNA reads as follows: TGTGCCAGCAGCTTCGGGGCTTCGGGGGCTAGCAAAAACATTCAGTACTTC. It is translated as CASSFGASGASKNIQYF.